The 10 T cell receptor beta chains given below trace back to one sample, sequenced in a study of naive and memory T cell subsets. The library had UMIs added by 3' ligation of an oligonucleotide to TCR cDNA. Amplification of ligated cDNA took four PCR rounds with SP2 and nested alpha and beta constant primers. TCRdb re-analysed the 5' RACE reads in MiXCR, keeping a single row per CDR3 protein. The sample lists approximately 32,000 distinct CDR3 sequences, 16% occurring once. The source is a female donor in good health.

The V and J genes are TRBV12-3 or TRBV12-4 and TRBJ2-2, with D unresolved. Trimming cost V 3 bases and J 8 bases, with 7 bases left between them. This CDR3 spans 12 amino acids. CDR3 DNA sequence: TGTGCCAGCAGTTTCATGATTGGGGAGCTGTTTTTT. Amino acid sequence: CASSFMIGELFF.

The table lists this clonotype with a few counts. V usage is TRBV7-9 and J usage is TRBJ2-3; 9 nucleotides align to TRBD1. J gave up 4 bases and V 4 bases, and 3 bases lay outside the gene matches. CDR3 size: 14 residues. Germline values: CDR1 SEHNR, CDR2 FQNEAQ (reference sequence). Written as DNA, the CDR3 is TGTGCCAGCAGCTATACAGGGGGCGCAGATACGCAGTATTTT. It codes for CASSYTGGADTQYF. Together with reference TRBV7-9 and TRBJ2-3, the CDR3 gives the full variable domain: DTGVSQNPRHKITKRGQNVTFRCDPISEHNRLYWYRQTLGQGPEFLTYFQNEAQLEKSRLLSDRFSAERPKGSFSTLEIQRTEQGDSAMYLCASSYTGGADTQYFGPGTRLTVL.

The chain couples TRBV6-5 to TRBJ2-3; 9 bases fit TRBD1. CDR1 is MNHEY and CDR2 is SVGAGI in the germline V gene. There are 13 residues in the CDR3. Trimming took 2 bases from V and 14 from J; bases not matched to a gene: 8. CDR3 in amino acids: CASSYAPGTGLYF. The CDR3 DNA reads TGTGCCAGCAGTTACGCCCCCGGGACAGGGCTGTATTTT.

This clonotype is medium-sized. The V call is TRBV6-5, the J call TRBJ1-4, with D uncertain. Germline CDR1 MNHEY, CDR2 SVGAGI. This CDR3 is built from 17 residues. With 2 bases removed from V and 0 bases from J, the gap between germline ends came to 13 bases. CDR3 residues: CASSYGGPSTTNEKLFF. CDR3 DNA: TGTGCCAGCAGTTACGGTGGCCCCTCGACAACTAATGAAAAACTGTTTTTT.

This clonotype was observed a handful of times. V gene TRBV20-1 combines with J gene TRBJ2-3; perhaps TRBD1 as D (6 bases). From germline, CDR1 is DFQATT and CDR2 SNEGSKA (reference sequence). The CDR3 is 15 amino acids. V lost 7 bases to trimming and J lost 6 bases, with 23 bases between them. CDR3 sequence (DNA): TGCAGTGTGAATCCGGGACAAAAAATCATTGATACGCAGTATTTT. The encoded protein is CSVNPGQKIIDTQYF.

In its sample, this clonotype was seen a few times. The chain is built from TRBV5-1 and TRBJ1-1, with a weak D call TRBD1 (5 bases). The CDR3 contains 15 residues. From germline, CDR1 is SGHRS and CDR2 YFSETQ. Trimming took off 4 bases at V and 4 bases at J, with 17 bases between the two ends. The chain's CDR3 is CASSREWGSGTEAFF. In nucleotides, the CDR3 is TGCGCCAGCAGCAGGGAATGGGGGTCCGGCACTGAAGCTTTCTTT.

The rearrangement links TRBV27 to TRBJ2-7; a possible D gene is TRBD2 (5 bases). The CDR3 covers 14 residues. Germline assignment: CDR1 MNHEY and CDR2 SMNVEV (reference sequence). Trimming stripped 6 bases from V and 6 bases from J, with 18 bases between. Here the CDR3 DNA reads TGTGCCAGCAGCGACTACGCCCACAGTGGCGAGCAGTACTTC. It translates to CASSDYAHSGEQYF.

This chain joins TRBV12-3 or TRBV12-4 and TRBJ2-3; D is perhaps TRBD2 (7 bases). V was trimmed by 7 bases and J by 2 bases, leaving 16 bases between them. The CDR3 extends over 15 amino acids. CDR3 region: CASTLGGASTDTQYF. CDR3 bases: TGTGCCAGCACCCTTGGGGGGGCCTCCACAGATACGCAGTATTTT.

This clonotype occurred many times. The CDR3 sequence: CASSLDGGTEAFF. The DNA of the CDR3 is TGCGCCAGCAGCTTGGACGGGGGCACTGAAGCTTTCTTT. The chain joins TRBV5-1 to TRBJ1-1; possible D gene TRBD1, 5 bases. The germline V gene has CDR1 SGHRS and CDR2 YFSETQ. V dropped 0 bases and J dropped 4 bases, with 7 bases sitting between them. The CDR3 sequence is 13 residues long.

Points on this clonotype: An end of the junction differs from the germline gene, which may be a read error. The rearrangement links TRBV29-1 to TRBJ1-3, with unresolved D. Germline lookup yields CDR1 SQVTM and CDR2 ANQGSEA. CDR3 length: 14 amino acids. This CDR3 reads CSVGARSSGNTVYF. Written as DNA, the CDR3 is TGCAGCGTTGGTGCTCGGAGCTCTGGAAACACCGTATATTTT.